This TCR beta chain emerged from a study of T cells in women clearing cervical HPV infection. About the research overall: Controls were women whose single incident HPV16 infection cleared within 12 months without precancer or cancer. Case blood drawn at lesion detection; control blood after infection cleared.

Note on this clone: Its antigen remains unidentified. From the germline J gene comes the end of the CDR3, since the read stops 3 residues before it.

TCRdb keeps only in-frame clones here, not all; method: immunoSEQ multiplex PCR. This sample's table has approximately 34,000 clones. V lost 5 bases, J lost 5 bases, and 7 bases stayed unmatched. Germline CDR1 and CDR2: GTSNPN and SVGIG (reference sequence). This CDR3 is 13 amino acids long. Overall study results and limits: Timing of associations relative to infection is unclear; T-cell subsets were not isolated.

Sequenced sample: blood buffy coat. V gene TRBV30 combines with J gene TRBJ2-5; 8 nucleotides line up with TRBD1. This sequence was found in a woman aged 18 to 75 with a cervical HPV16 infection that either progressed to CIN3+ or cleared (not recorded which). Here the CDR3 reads CAWGQGAEETQYF. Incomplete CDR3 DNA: TGTGCCTGGGGACAGGGAGCGGAGGAGACC.